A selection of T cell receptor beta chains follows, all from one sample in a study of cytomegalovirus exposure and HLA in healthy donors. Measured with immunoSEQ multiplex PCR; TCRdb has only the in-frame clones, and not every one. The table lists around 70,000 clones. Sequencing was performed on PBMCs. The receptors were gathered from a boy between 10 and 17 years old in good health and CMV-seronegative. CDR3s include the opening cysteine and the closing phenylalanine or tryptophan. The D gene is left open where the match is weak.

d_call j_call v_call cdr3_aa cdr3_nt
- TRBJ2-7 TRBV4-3 CASSQAIKSGEQYF TGCGCCAGCAGCCAAGCCATTAAGTCCGGGGAGCAGTACTTC
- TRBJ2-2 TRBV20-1 CSVFVLGELFF TGCAGTGTTTTCGTCCTCGGGGAGCTGTTTTTT
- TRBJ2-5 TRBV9 CASSPSGGRETQYF TGTGCCAGCAGTCCCTCGGGGGGCAGGGAGACCCAGTACTTC
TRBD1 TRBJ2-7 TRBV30 CAWSVGTGRYEQYF TGTGCCTGGAGTGTGGGGACAGGGCGATACGAGCAGTACTTC
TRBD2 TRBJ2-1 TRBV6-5 CASSRLAGEHEQFF TGTGCCAGCAGTCGACTAGCGGGAGAGCATGAGCAGTTCTTC
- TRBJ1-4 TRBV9 CASSVGPVNNEKLFF TGTGCCAGCAGCGTAGGTCCCGTTAATAATGAAAAACTGTTTTTT
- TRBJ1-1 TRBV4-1 CASSQESAGAHTEAFF TGCGCCAGCAGCCAAGAATCGGCTGGGGCCCACACTGAAGCTTTCTTT
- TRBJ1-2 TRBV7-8 CASSLSRNNPAHGYTF TGTGCCAGCAGCTTATCGCGGAATAACCCCGCCCATGGCTACACCTTC
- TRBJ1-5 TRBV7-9 CASSLGEGDQPQHF TGTGCCAGCAGCTTAGGTGAGGGTGATCAGCCCCAGCATTTT
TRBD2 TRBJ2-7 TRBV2 CASSGSGLAGGRGEQYF TGTGCCAGCAGTGGTTCAGGACTAGCGGGGGGCCGGGGCGAGCAGTACTTC
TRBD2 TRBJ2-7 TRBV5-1 CASSFAGDYEQYF TGCGCCAGCAGCTTTGCGGGAGACTACGAGCAGTACTTC
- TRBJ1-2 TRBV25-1 CASSLGWGYTF TGTGCCAGCAGTCTAGGCTGGGGCTACACCTTC
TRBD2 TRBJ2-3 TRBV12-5 CASGPAGKTSGEGGETDTQYF TGTGCTAGTGGTCCTGCGGGGAAGACTAGCGGGGAGGGGGGAGAGACAGATACGCAGTATTTT
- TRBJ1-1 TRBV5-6 CASSPLRGYRNTEAFF TGTGCCAGCAGCCCATTAAGGGGCTACCGAAACACTGAAGCTTTCTTT
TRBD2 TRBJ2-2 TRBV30 CAWSQTSADTGELFF TGTGCCTGGAGCCAGACTAGCGCGGACACCGGGGAGCTGTTTTTT
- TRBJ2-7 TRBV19 CASSTERSAYEQYF TGTGCCAGTAGTACAGAACGGTCCGCCTACGAGCAGTACTTC
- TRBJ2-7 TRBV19 CASSPGTDSSYEQYF TGTGCCAGTAGTCCGGGGACGGACAGCTCCTACGAGCAGTACTTC
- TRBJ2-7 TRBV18 CASSRGGGSYEQYF TGTGCCAGCTCACGCGGGGGCGGCTCCTACGAGCAGTACTTC
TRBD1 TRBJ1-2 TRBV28 CASRLGQTNYGYTF TGTGCCAGCAGATTGGGACAGACTAACTATGGCTACACCTTC
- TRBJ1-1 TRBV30 CAYGRGMNTEAFF TGTGCCTACGGGCGGGGAATGAACACTGAAGCTTTCTTT
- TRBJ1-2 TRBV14 CASSQGGANYGYTF TGTGCCAGCAGCCAAGGGGGGGCTAACTATGGCTACACCTTC
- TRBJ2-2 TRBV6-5 CASSRNTGELFF TGTGCCAGCAGCCGGAACACCGGGGAGCTGTTTTTT
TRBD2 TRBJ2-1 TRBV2 CASSDVLAGVRTYNEQFF TGTGCCAGCAGTGATGTACTAGCGGGAGTTCGGACCTACAATGAGCAGTTCTTC
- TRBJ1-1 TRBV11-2 CASSLRRGSFVNTEAFF TGTGCCAGCAGCTTACGAAGGGGTTCGTTTGTGAACACTGAAGCTTTCTTT
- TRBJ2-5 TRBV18 CASSSGETQYF TGTGCCAGCTCGTCCGGAGAGACCCAGTACTTC
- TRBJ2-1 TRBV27 CASSFAGANEQFF TGTGCCAGCAGTTTTGCTGGGGCTAATGAGCAGTTCTTC
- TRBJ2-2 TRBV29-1 CSVEEAGLNTGELFF TGCAGCGTTGAGGAGGCCGGGCTAAACACCGGGGAGCTGTTTTTT
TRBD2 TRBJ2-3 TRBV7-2 CASSLALGERGWYF TGTGCCAGCAGCTTGGCCCTGGGGGAGCGGGGTTGGTATTTT
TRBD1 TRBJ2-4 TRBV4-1 CASSQGPRDRGLGNIQYF TGCGCCAGCAGCCAAGGACCCCGGGACAGGGGTTTGGGAAACATTCAGTACTTC
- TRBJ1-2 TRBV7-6 CASSLDTGNYGYTF TGTGCCAGCAGCTTAGACACAGGGAACTATGGCTACACCTTC
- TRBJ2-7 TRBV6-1 CASRATGNTYEQYF TGTGCCAGCAGGGCGACGGGAAACACCTACGAGCAGTACTTC
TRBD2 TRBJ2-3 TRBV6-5 CASSPSSGSTDTQYF TGTGCCAGCAGCCCTTCTAGCGGGAGCACAGATACGCAGTATTTT
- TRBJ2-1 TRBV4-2 CASSQVAARSYNEQFF TGTGCCAGCAGCCAAGTAGCGGCCCGCTCCTACAATGAGCAGTTCTTC
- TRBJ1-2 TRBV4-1 CASSPRGGDYGPEDGYTF TGCGCCAGCAGCCCGCGGGGTGGGGATTACGGGCCCGAGGATGGCTACACCTTC
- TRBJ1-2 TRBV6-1 CASSEGRPADYTF TGTGCCAGCAGTGAAGGGAGACCGGCGGACTACACCTTC
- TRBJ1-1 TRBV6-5 CASSAAQGNTEAFF TGTGCCAGCAGTGCCGCACAGGGGAACACTGAAGCTTTCTTT
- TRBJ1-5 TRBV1 CTSSQDKGDRGRVSNQPQHF TGCACCAGCAGCCAAGATAAGGGGGACAGGGGGCGCGTGAGCAATCAGCCCCAGCATTTT
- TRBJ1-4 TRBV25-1 CASSTGSNEKLFF TGTGCCAGCAGTACAGGGAGCAATGAAAAACTGTTTTTT